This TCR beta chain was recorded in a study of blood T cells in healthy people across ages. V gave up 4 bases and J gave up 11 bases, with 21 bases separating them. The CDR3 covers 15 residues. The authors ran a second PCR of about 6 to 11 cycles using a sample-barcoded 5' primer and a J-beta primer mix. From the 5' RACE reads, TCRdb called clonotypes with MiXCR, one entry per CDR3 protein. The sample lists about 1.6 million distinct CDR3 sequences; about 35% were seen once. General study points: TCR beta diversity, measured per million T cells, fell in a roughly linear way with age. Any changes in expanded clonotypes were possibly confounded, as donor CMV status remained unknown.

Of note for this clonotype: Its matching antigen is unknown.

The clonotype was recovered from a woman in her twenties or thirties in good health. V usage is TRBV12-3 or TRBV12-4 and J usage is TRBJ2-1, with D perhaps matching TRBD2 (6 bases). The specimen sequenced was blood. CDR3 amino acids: CASSSPGLGSMKQFF. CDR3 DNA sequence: TGTGCCAGCAGTTCTCCGGGACTGGGGTCAATGAAGCAGTTCTTC.